This T cell receptor beta chain was sequenced during a study of T-cell reconstitution after alpha-beta-depleted transplantation in children. Study-wide points: Approximately two months post-transplant, alpha-beta T cells reportedly originated from several hundred expanded graft clones.

There are many counts of this clonotype. Antigen specificity is unknown. The CDR3 is 13 amino acids. V dropped 6 bases and J dropped 8 bases, with 16 bases sitting between them. This sample's TCRbeta library carried unique molecular identifier barcodes. Via MiXCR, TCRdb re-called the PCR reads, giving one row per CDR3 protein. The table shows around 140,000 distinct CDR3 sequences, with roughly 9% occurring only once. The sequenced sample was PBMCs, mostly from graft donor cells, obtained 180 days after TCRalphabeta/CD19-depleted stem cell transplant. The chain has TRBV12-3 or TRBV12-4 and TRBJ1-2; TRBD1 might be the D (6 bases). The receptor was isolated from a female patient aged 2-9 years who had a stem cell transplant for congenital amegakaryocytic thrombocytopenia, so the T cells may come from the graft donor. The CDR3 is CASSPSTGLGYTF. In nucleotides, the CDR3 is TGTGCCAGCAGCCCCAGCACAGGGTTGGGCTACACCTTC.